This entry lists 29 T cell receptor beta chains sequenced from one sample in a study of cytomegalovirus exposure and HLA in healthy donors. Both 60 Vbeta primers and 13 Jbeta primers went into the PCR. Clones were read by immunoSEQ multiplex PCR, and TCRdb kept only the in-frame ones, dropping some. The table for this sample gives tens of thousands of clones. The sequencing input was PBMCs. The source is a woman between 35 and 50 years old in good health and CMV-seronegative.

This chain uses TRBV5-1 with TRBJ2-5; 7 bases are a match to TRBD2. This CDR3 is built from 14 residues. Germline-derived CDR1 and CDR2 are SGHRS and YFSETQ. Losses at the gene ends were 2 bases for V and 10 bases for J; bases not matched to a gene: 11. The CDR3 spells CASSLATSKVNQYF. CDR3 sequence (DNA): TGCGCCAGCAGCTTAGCGACTAGCAAGGTGAACCAGTACTTC.

The chain has TRBV9 and TRBJ2-5; D perhaps matches TRBD2 (7 bases). The CDR3 extends over 13 amino acids. In germline, CDR1 is SGDLS, CDR2 YYNGEE. V gave up 3 bases and J gave up 5 bases, with 11 bases separating them. CDR3 bases: TGTGCCAGCAGCGAGGGGGGGCTCGAGACCCAGTACTTC. As protein: CASSEGGLETQYF. The whole variable domain, filled in from reference TRBV9 and TRBJ2-5, reads DSGVTQTPKHLITATGQRVTLRCSPRSGDLSVYWYQQSLDQGLQFLIQYYNGEERAKGNILERFSAQQFPDLHSELNLSSLELGDSALYFCASSEGGLETQYFGPGTRLLVL.

The rearrangement joins TRBV6-1 to TRBJ1-2; D remains ambiguous. The CDR3 contains 14 residues. CDR1 and CDR2 from the germline V gene are MNHNS and SASEGT. The V gene lost 2 bases and the J gene lost 4 bases, with 11 bases spanning the gap. The CDR3 DNA sequence: TGTGCCAGCAGTGAACGAGGGTCGGGCTATGGCTACACCTTC. It encodes CASSERGSGYGYTF.

The chain employs TRBV5-1 and TRBJ1-5; 7 nucleotides match TRBD1. Germline loops: CDR1 SGHRS, CDR2 YFSETQ. CDR3 size: 13 residues. The V and J ends lost 0 bases and 6 bases, in that order; junction bases with no gene match: 0. The CDR3 is CASSLGDSQPQHF. CDR3 bases: TGCGCCAGCAGCTTGGGGGACAGTCAGCCCCAGCATTTT.

The chain employs TRBV7-8 and TRBJ2-7; 11 nucleotides agree with TRBD2. The CDR3 is 16 residues long. Germline CDR1 is SGHVS and CDR2 is FQNEAQ. Losses at the gene ends were 1 base for V and 2 bases for J; bases not matched to a gene: 4. CDR3 in DNA: TGTGCCAGCAGCTTAGAAGGGACTAGCGGCACCTACGAGCAGTACTTC. Residues: CASSLEGTSGTYEQYF.

V is TRBV6-6 and J is TRBJ1-2, with 8 positions matching TRBD1. CDR3 length: 15 amino acids. V was clipped by 6 bases and J by 8 bases; unmatched bases: 14. In germline, CDR1 is MNHNY, CDR2 SVGAGI (reference sequence). The CDR3 region is CASRWDPTDRGGYTF. CDR3 DNA: TGTGCCAGCAGGTGGGACCCCACAGACAGGGGAGGCTACACCTTC.

The chain has TRBV6-1 and TRBJ2-7, with a weak D call TRBD2 (6 bases). The CDR3 runs to 13 residues. The V and J ends lost 4 bases and 2 bases respectively, with 9 bases between them. The germline CDR1 and CDR2 sequences are MNHNS and SASEGT. The CDR3 coding sequence is TGTGCCAGCAGTGCGGCTAGCGCCTACGAGCAGTACTTC. This translates into CASSAASAYEQYF.

Worth noting for this clone: At one boundary the junction diverges from the germline segment, which might be a read error. V is TRBV19 and J is TRBJ2-3; D perhaps matches TRBD2 (6 bases). The CDR3 contains 13 residues. Germline CDR1 reads LNHDA; CDR2 reads SQIVND (reference sequence). In nucleotides, the CDR3 is TGTGCCAGTAATTCGGGAGTGGCAGATATGCAGTATTTT. Encoded protein: CASNSGVADMQYF.

The chain joins TRBV29-1 to TRBJ2-3, with 12 bases aligning to TRBD2. This CDR3 contains 15 residues. Germline lookup yields CDR1 SQVTM and CDR2 ANQGSEA. After removal of 6 bases from V and 5 bases from J, the junction contained 9 bases not matched to a gene. This chain's CDR3 is CSVATRLAGEDTQYF. The CDR3 DNA reads TGCAGCGTCGCCACCAGACTAGCGGGAGAAGATACGCAGTATTTT.

The gene calls are TRBV11-3 and TRBJ1-2; the match to TRBD1 covers 11 bases. The CDR3 has 16 residues. Germline assignment: CDR1 SGHNT and CDR2 YENEEA. Trimming cost V 1 base and J 5 bases; bases outside gene matches: 6. The CDR3 loop is CASSLGGGQGAYGYTF. In nucleotides, the CDR3 is TGTGCCAGCAGCTTAGGAGGTGGACAGGGGGCATATGGCTACACCTTC.

The chain uses TRBV29-1 and TRBJ2-5, with D possibly matching TRBD2 (8 bases). The last part of the DNA fits TRBJ2-7 better; the J call may be wrong. This CDR3 comprises 19 residues. Per the germline V gene, CDR1 is SQVTM and CDR2 is ANQGSEA. The CDR3 nucleotides are TGCAGCGTTGAAGGCGGCCAGGGGGTGGCGGGGGGCCCTCTCGACGAGCAGTACTTC. Translated: CSVEGGQGVAGGPLDEQYF.

The chain couples TRBV7-3 to TRBJ2-6; TRBD2 is a possible D gene (5 bases). V lost 5 bases and J lost 0, with 5 bases in between. The germline CDR1 and CDR2 sequences are SGHTA and FQGTGA. The CDR3 extends over 14 amino acids. The CDR3 DNA follows: TGTGCCAGCAGCACTAGCTCTGGGGCCAACGTCCTGACTTTC. Amino acid sequence: CASSTSSGANVLTF.

V usage is TRBV5-1 and J usage is TRBJ1-4; 10 bases are shared with TRBD1. CDR3 length: 18 amino acids. V lost 4 bases and J lost 1; bases outside the gene matches: 10. Germline V lookup: CDR1 SGHRS, CDR2 YFSETQ. CDR3 DNA: TGCGCCAGCAGCGGCGGGACAGGGGCCTGGGGAACTAATGAAAAACTGTTTTTT. It translates to CASSGGTGAWGTNEKLFF.

The rearrangement links TRBV6-1 to TRBJ1-2, with 11 positions matching TRBD1. Trimming took 6 bases from V and 3 from J; bases not matched to a gene: 3. The CDR3 totals 14 residues. Germline CDR1 is MNHNS and CDR2 is SASEGT. For the CDR3, the DNA is TGTGCCAGCAGGGGGACAGGGGGACACTATGGCTACACCTTC. It yields the protein CASRGTGGHYGYTF.

The rearrangement joins TRBV6-6 to TRBJ2-7; no clear D. This CDR3 is built from 13 residues. The germline gives CDR1 MNHNY, CDR2 SVGAGI (reference sequence). Trimming stripped 0 bases from V and 4 bases from J, with 7 bases between. CDR3: CASSYSTGYEQYF. The CDR3 DNA reads TGTGCCAGCAGTTACTCGACTGGTTACGAGCAGTACTTC.

The chain employs TRBV7-2 and TRBJ1-1; D uncertain. This CDR3 has 17 residues. Germline CDR1 SGHTA, CDR2 FQGNSA. V was shortened by 5 bases and J by 3 bases, with 22 bases between the two germline ends. The CDR3 region has the DNA TGTGCCAGCAGCGTATGGAGAGAGGCCCCTCGGGACACTGAAGCTTTCTTT. It translates to CASSVWREAPRDTEAFF.

The J gene is TRBJ1-1, the V gene TRBV4-3; D perhaps matches TRBD1 (5 bases). The CDR3 has 13 amino acids. In germline, CDR1 is LGHNA, CDR2 YSLEER. V was trimmed by 1 base and J by 11 bases, leaving 14 bases between them. The CDR3 loop reads CASSQASGTRAFF. The CDR3 DNA reads as TGCGCCAGCAGCCAAGCGTCCGGGACTCGGGCTTTCTTT.

The J gene is TRBJ1-1, the V gene TRBV11-2; tentative D call: TRBD1 (6 bases). The CDR3 consists of 14 residues. From germline, CDR1 is SGHAT and CDR2 FQNNGV. Trimming stripped 5 bases from V and 1 base from J, with 11 bases between. This CDR3 is CASSIQGQNTEAFF. CDR3 sequence (DNA): TGTGCCAGCAGCATACAGGGCCAGAACACTGAAGCTTTCTTT.

Notes on this clone: One end of the junction does not line up with germline, which may come from a read error. The chain uses TRBV18 and TRBJ2-3; 7 bases align to TRBD2. Germline loops: CDR1 KGHSH, CDR2 LQKENI. The CDR3 is made up of 14 amino acids. CDR3 in amino acids: CASSYGGGPDTQYF. CDR3 DNA: TGTGCTAGCTCATATGGGGGAGGGCCAGATACGCAGTATTTT.

The J gene is TRBJ1-6, the V gene TRBV4-3, with 11 bases aligning to TRBD1. CDR1 and CDR2 (germline): LGHNA, YSLEER. The V segment lost 4 bases and the J segment 10 bases; nucleotides outside the gene matches: 3. This CDR3 contains 14 residues. CDR3 in amino acids: CASSLGTGGSPLHF. The DNA for the CDR3 is TGCGCCAGCAGCCTCGGGACAGGGGGATCACCCCTCCACTTT.

The chain has TRBV11-3 and TRBJ2-7, with 7 bases matching TRBD2. J lost 3 bases, V lost 1 base, and 9 bases had no gene match. This CDR3 has 16 residues. Per germline, CDR1 SGHNT and CDR2 YENEEA. This chain's CDR3 is CASSLVVSGDSYEQYF. As DNA, the CDR3 is TGTGCCAGCAGCTTAGTCGTAAGCGGGGATAGCTACGAGCAGTACTTC. The full variable domain, rest sourced from reference TRBV11-3 and TRBJ2-7, is EAGVVQSPRYKIIEKKQPVAFWCNPISGHNTLYWYLQNLGQGPELLIRYENEEAVDDSQLPKDRFSAERLKGVDSTLKIQPAELGDSAVYLCASSLVVSGDSYEQYFGPGTRLTVT.

V gene TRBV7-8 combines with J gene TRBJ2-5; possible D gene TRBD2, 6 bases. CDR3 length: 13 residues. Trimming pared 3 bases from V and 2 bases from J, leaving 7 bases between. Per germline, CDR1 SGHVS and CDR2 FQNEAQ. The CDR3 reads CASSLTRQETQYF. Here the CDR3 DNA reads TGTGCCAGCAGCTTGACTAGGCAAGAGACCCAGTACTTC.

The chain joins TRBV2 to TRBJ1-2; possible D gene TRBD1, 6 bases. The ends were cut back, 5 bases at V and 3 bases at J, with 16 bases in the middle. From germline, CDR1 is SNHLY and CDR2 FYNNEI. The CDR3 is 15 residues long. The CDR3: CASSLRGGSDYGYTF. CDR3 DNA: TGTGCCAGCAGTTTAAGGGGGGGATCGGACTATGGCTACACCTTC.

The V and J genes are TRBV28 and TRBJ2-1, with D possibly TRBD1 on 5 matching bases. This CDR3 is 10 amino acids long. The germline CDR1 and CDR2 sequences are MDHEN and SYDVKM. The germline V and J ends were trimmed by 6 bases and 8 bases, with 5 bases remaining between them. CDR3 DNA: TGTGCCAGCAGAGGGGATGAGCAGTTCTTC. It encodes CASRGDEQFF.

V gene TRBV30 combines with J gene TRBJ1-5; a weak D match, TRBD1 (6 bases). V dropped 4 bases and J dropped 2 bases, with 9 bases sitting between them. In germline, CDR1 is GTSNPN, CDR2 SVGIG (reference sequence). This CDR3 comprises 13 residues. The DNA for the CDR3 is TGTGCCTGGACGGGGGGCCGCAATCAGCCCCAGCATTTT. It is translated as CAWTGGRNQPQHF. Variable domain in full (rest from reference TRBV30 and TRBJ1-5): SQTIHQWPATLVQPVGSPLSLECTVEGTSNPNLYWYRQAAGRGLQLLFYSVGIGQISSEVPQNLSASRPQDRQFILSSKKLLLSDSGFYLCAWTGGRNQPQHFGDGTRLSIL.

Comments on this clone: Germline and junction disagree at one end, which may indicate a read error. The chain combines TRBV2 with TRBJ2-5, with D maybe TRBD1 (7 bases). The germline gives CDR1 SNHLY, CDR2 FYNNEI. This CDR3 contains 15 residues. This CDR3 is CAGSEIAQGGETQYF. The CDR3 DNA is TGTGCCGGCAGTGAGATCGCCCAGGGGGGAGAGACCCAGTACTTC.

The rearrangement uses TRBV4-1 and TRBJ2-7; D is possibly TRBD1 (6 bases). The CDR3 totals 13 residues. Trimming removed 5 bases from V and 4 bases from J, with 12 bases in between. In germline, CDR1 is MGHRA, CDR2 YSYEKL. The CDR3 DNA reads TGCGCCAGCAGCATAAACAGGGCTTACGAGCAGTACTTC. This codes for CASSINRAYEQYF.

This chain links TRBV30 with TRBJ2-5, with a weak D call TRBD2 (5 bases). V was trimmed by 2 bases and J by 4 bases, leaving 8 bases between them. Germline V lookup: CDR1 GTSNPN, CDR2 SVGIG (reference sequence). This CDR3 contains 12 residues. The CDR3 is CAWSNSAETQYF. The CDR3 DNA sequence: TGTGCCTGGAGTAATAGCGCAGAGACCCAGTACTTC. Variable domain in full (rest from reference TRBV30 and TRBJ2-5): SQTIHQWPATLVQPVGSPLSLECTVEGTSNPNLYWYRQAAGRGLQLLFYSVGIGQISSEVPQNLSASRPQDRQFILSSKKLLLSDSGFYLCAWSNSAETQYFGPGTRLLVL.

The chain couples TRBV18 to TRBJ2-7; 7 bases line up with TRBD1. The V segment lost 3 bases and the J segment 2 bases; nucleotides outside the gene matches: 4. There are 14 residues in the CDR3. The germline CDR1 and CDR2 sequences are KGHSH and LQKENI. This CDR3 reads CASSPRDSPYEQYF. DNA of the CDR3: TGTGCCAGCTCACCTCGGGACAGCCCCTACGAGCAGTACTTC.